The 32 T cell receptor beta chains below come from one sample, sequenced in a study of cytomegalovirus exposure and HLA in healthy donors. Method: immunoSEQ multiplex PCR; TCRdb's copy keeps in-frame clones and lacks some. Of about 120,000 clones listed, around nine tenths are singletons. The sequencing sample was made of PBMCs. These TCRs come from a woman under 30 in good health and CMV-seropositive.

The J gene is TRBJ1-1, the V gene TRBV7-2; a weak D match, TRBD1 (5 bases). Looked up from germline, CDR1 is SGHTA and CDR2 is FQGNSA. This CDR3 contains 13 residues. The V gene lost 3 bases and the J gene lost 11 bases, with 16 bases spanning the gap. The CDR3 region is CASSLGPREAAFF. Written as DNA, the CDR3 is TGTGCCAGCAGCTTGGGGCCCCGCGAGGCGGCTTTCTTT. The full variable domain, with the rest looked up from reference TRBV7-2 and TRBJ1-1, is GAGVSQSPSNKVTEKGKDVELRCDPISGHTALYWYRQSLGQGLEFLIYFQGNSAPDKSGLPSDRFSAERTGGSVSTLTIQRTQQEDSAVYLCASSLGPREAAFFGQGTRLTVV.

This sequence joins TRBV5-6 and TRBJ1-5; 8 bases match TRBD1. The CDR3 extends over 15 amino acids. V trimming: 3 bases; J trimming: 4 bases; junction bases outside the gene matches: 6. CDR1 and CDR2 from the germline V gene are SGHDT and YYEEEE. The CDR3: CASSSGTGGNQPQHF. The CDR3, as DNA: TGTGCCAGCAGCTCTGGGACAGGTGGGAATCAGCCCCAGCATTTT.

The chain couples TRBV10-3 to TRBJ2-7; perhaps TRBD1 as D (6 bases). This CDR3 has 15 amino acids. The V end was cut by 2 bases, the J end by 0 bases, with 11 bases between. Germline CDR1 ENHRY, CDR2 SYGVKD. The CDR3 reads CAISEAQGPSYEQYF. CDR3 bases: TGTGCCATCAGTGAGGCACAGGGTCCCTCCTACGAGCAGTACTTC.

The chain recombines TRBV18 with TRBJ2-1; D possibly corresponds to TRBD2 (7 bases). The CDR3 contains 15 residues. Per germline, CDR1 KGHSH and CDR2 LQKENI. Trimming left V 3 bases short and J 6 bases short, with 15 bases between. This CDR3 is CASSPTGGVSNEQFF. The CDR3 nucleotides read TGTGCCAGCTCACCGACGGGGGGCGTAAGCAATGAGCAGTTCTTC.

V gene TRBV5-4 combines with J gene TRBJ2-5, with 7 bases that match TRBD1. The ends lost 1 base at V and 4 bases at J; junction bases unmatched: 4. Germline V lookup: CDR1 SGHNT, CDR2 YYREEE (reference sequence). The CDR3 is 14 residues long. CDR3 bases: TGTGCCAGCAGCTTGAGGGGGCGGCTAGAGACCCAGTACTTC. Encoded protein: CASSLRGRLETQYF.

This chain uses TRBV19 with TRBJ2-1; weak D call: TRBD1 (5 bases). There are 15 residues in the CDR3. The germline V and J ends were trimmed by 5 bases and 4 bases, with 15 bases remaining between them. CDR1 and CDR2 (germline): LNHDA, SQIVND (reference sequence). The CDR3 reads CASSDRQQIYNEQFF. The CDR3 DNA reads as TGTGCCAGTAGTGATCGACAGCAAATTTACAATGAGCAGTTCTTC.

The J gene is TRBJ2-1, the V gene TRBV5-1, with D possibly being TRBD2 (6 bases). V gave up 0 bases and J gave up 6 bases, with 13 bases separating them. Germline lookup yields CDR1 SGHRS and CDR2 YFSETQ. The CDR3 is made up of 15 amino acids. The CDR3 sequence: CASSLGAGTRNEQFF. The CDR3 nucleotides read TGCGCCAGCAGCTTGGGGGCAGGGACTCGCAATGAGCAGTTCTTC.

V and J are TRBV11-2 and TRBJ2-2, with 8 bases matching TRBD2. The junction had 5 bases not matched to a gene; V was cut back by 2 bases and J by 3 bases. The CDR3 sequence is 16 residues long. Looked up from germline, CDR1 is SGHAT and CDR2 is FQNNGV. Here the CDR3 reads CASSLHSGDYTGELFF. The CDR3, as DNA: TGTGCCAGCAGCTTACATAGCGGGGACTACACCGGGGAGCTGTTTTTT.

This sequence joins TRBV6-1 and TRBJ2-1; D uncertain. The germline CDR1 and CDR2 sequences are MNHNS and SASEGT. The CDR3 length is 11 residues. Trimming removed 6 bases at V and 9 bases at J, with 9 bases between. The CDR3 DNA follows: TGTGCCAGCAGAGAGAACAGTGAGCAGTTCTTC. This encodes CASRENSEQFF.

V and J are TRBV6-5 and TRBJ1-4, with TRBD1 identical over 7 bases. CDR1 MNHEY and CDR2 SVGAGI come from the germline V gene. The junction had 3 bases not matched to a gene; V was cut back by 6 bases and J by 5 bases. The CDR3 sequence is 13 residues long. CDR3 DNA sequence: TGTGCCAGCAGCGACAGGGCAAATGAAAAACTGTTTTTT. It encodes CASSDRANEKLFF.

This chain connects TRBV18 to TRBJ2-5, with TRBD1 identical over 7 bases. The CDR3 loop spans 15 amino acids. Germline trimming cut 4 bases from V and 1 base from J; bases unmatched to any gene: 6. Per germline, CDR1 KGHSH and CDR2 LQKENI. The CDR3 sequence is CASSLTRQGQETQYF. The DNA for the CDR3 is TGTGCCAGCTCACTTACCAGACAGGGCCAAGAGACCCAGTACTTC.

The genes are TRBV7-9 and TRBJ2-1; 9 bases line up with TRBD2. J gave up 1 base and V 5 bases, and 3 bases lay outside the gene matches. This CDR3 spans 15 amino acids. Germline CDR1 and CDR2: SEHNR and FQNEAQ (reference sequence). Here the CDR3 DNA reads TGTGCCAGCAGCCGGGGACTAGCTTCCTACAATGAGCAGTTCTTC. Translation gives CASSRGLASYNEQFF.

This CDR3 is CASSLGPGTSGRDEQFF. In nucleotides, the CDR3 is TGTGCCAGCAGCTTAGGACCTGGGACTAGCGGGAGGGATGAGCAGTTCTTC. The gene calls are TRBV11-2 and TRBJ2-1; 16 positions match TRBD2. Germline-derived CDR1 and CDR2 are SGHAT and FQNNGV. Trimming cost V 1 base and J 8 bases; bases outside gene matches: 5. The length of the CDR3 is 17 residues.

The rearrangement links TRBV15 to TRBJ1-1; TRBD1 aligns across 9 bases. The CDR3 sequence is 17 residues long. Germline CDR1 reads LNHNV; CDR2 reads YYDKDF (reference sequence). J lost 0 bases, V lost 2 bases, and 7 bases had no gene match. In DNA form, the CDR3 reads TGTGCCACCAGCAGACGACGGACAGGGGCCATGAACACTGAAGCTTTCTTT. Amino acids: CATSRRRTGAMNTEAFF.

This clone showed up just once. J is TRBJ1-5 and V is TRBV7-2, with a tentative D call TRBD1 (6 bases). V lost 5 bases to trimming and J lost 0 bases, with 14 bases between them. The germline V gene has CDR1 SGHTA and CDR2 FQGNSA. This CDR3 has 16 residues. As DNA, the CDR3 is TGTGCCAGCAGCCCCTATGGGGGCAATAGCAATCAGCCCCAGCATTTT. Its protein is CASSPYGGNSNQPQHF. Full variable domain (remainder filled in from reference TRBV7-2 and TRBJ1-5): GAGVSQSPSNKVTEKGKDVELRCDPISGHTALYWYRQSLGQGLEFLIYFQGNSAPDKSGLPSDRFSAERTGGSVSTLTIQRTQQEDSAVYLCASSPYGGNSNQPQHFGDGTRLSIL.

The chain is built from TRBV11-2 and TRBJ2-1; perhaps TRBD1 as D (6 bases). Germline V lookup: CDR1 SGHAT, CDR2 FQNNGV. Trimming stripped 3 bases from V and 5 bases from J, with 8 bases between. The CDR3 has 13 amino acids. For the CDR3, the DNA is TGTGCCAGCAGCTTGGGACAAAACAATGAGCAGTTCTTC. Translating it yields CASSLGQNNEQFF. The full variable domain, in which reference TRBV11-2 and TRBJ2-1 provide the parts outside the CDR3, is EAGVAQSPRYKIIEKRQSVAFWCNPISGHATLYWYQQILGQGPKLLIQFQNNGVVDDSQLPKDRFSAERLKGVDSTLKIQPAKLEDSAVYLCASSLGQNNEQFFGPGTRLTVL.

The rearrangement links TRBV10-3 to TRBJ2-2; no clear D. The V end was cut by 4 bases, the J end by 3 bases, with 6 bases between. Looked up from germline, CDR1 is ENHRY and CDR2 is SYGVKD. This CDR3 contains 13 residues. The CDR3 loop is CAISVEDTGELFF. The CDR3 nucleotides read TGTGCCATCAGTGTAGAAGACACCGGGGAGCTGTTTTTT.

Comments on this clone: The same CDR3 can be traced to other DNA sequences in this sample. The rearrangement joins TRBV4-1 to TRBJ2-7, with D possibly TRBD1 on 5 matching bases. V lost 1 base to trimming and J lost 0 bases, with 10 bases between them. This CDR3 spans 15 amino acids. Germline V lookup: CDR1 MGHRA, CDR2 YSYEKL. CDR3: CASSQGQGSSYEQYF. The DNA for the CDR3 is TGCGCCAGCAGCCAAGGGCAGGGTAGCTCCTACGAGCAGTACTTC.

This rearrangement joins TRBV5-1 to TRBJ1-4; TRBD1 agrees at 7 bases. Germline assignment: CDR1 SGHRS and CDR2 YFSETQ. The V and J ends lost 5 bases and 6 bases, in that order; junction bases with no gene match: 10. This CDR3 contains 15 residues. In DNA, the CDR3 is TGCGCCAGCAGGCCCCGCGGGACAGCGGATGAAAAACTGTTTTTT. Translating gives CASRPRGTADEKLFF.

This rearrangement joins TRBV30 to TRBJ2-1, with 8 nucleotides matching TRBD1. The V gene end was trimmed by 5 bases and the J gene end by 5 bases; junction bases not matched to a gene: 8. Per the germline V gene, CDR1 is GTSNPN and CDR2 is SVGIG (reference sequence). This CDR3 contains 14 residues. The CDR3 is CAWRPGTGNNEQFF. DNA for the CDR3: TGTGCCTGGCGGCCCGGGACAGGCAACAATGAGCAGTTCTTC.

The DNA of the CDR3 is TGTGCCAGCAGCTTATTACTAGTAAGCACAGATACGCAGTATTTT. Protein sequence: CASSLLLVSTDTQYF. The rearrangement joins TRBV11-3 to TRBJ2-3, with TRBD2 as a possible D gene (5 bases). V lost 2 bases to trimming and J lost 0 bases, with 9 bases between them. This CDR3 has 15 amino acids. Looked up from germline, CDR1 is SGHNT and CDR2 is YENEEA.

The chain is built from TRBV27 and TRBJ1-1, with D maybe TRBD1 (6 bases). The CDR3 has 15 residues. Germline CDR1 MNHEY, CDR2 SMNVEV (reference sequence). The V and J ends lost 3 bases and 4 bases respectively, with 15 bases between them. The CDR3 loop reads CASSLQGTGSTEAFF. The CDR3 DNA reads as TGTGCCAGCAGTTTGCAGGGGACGGGGAGCACTGAAGCTTTCTTT.

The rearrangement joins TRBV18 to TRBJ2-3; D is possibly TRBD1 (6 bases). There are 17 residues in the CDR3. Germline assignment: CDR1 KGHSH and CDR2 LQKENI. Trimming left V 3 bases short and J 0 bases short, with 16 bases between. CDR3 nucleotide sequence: TGTGCCAGCTCACCCATCGGACGGACAGCTAGCACAGATACGCAGTATTTT. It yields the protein CASSPIGRTASTDTQYF.

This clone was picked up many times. Here the CDR3 reads CASRTGTVNYGYTF. DNA for the CDR3: TGTGCCAGTAGGACCGGGACAGTTAACTATGGCTACACCTTC. This sequence joins TRBV19 and TRBJ1-2; 7 bases line up with TRBD1. Trimming removed 6 bases from V and 1 base from J; junction bases left unmatched: 5. This CDR3 region has 14 residues. Looked up from germline, CDR1 is LNHDA and CDR2 is SQIVND (reference sequence).

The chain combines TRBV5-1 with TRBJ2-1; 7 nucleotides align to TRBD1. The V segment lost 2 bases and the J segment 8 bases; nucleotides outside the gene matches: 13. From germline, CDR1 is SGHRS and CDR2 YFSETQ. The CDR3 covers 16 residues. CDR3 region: CASSLQGFTRFDEQFF. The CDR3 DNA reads TGCGCCAGCAGCTTACAGGGGTTTACAAGATTTGATGAGCAGTTCTTC.

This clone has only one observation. The CDR3 DNA follows: TGTGCCAGCAGCGCCACCCCTTCTGGCGGCTTCACAGATACGCAGTATTTT. Protein product: CASSATPSGGFTDTQYF. V is TRBV9 and J is TRBJ2-3; no firm D call. Per germline, CDR1 SGDLS and CDR2 YYNGEE. V lost 3 bases, J lost 2 bases, and 19 bases lay in between. CDR3 size: 17 residues.

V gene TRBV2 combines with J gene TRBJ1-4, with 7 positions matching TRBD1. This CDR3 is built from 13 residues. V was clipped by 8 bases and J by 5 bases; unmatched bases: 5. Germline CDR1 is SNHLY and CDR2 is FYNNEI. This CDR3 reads CASAGQFNEKLFF. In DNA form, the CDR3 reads TGTGCCAGCGCGGGACAGTTCAATGAAAAACTGTTTTTT.

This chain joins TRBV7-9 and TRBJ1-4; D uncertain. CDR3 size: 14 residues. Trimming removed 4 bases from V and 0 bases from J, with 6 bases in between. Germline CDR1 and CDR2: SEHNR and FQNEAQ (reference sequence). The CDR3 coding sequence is TGTGCCAGCAGCTCTAGTGCAACTAATGAAAAACTGTTTTTT. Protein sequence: CASSSSATNEKLFF.

This CDR3 reads CASSQRQGLSDEQFF. DNA for the CDR3: TGCGCCAGCAGCCAGCGCCAGGGGTTATCCGATGAGCAGTTCTTC. The V gene is TRBV4-1, the J gene TRBJ2-1, with D possibly matching TRBD1 (6 bases). The V end was cut by 3 bases, the J end by 8 bases, with 17 bases between. The CDR3 loop spans 15 amino acids. CDR1 and CDR2 (germline): MGHRA, YSYEKL.

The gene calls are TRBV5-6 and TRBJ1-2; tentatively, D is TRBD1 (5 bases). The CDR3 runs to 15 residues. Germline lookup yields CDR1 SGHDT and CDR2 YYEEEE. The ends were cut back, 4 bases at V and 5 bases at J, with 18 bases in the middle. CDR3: CASSGGFDSYYGYTF. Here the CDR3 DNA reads TGTGCCAGCAGCGGGGGGTTCGACAGTTATTATGGCTACACCTTC.

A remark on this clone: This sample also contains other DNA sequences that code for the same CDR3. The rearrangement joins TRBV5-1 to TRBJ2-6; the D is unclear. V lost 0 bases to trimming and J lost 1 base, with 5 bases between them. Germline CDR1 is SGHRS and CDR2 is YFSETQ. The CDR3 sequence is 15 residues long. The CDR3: CASSLGASGANVLTF. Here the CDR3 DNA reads TGCGCCAGCAGCTTGGGAGCGTCTGGGGCCAACGTCCTGACTTTC.

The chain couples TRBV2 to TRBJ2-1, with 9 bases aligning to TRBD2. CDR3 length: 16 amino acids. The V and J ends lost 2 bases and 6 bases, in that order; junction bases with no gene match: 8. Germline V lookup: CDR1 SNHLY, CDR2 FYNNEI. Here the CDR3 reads CASSEWGIAGVNEQFF. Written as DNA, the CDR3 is TGTGCCAGCAGTGAATGGGGGATAGCGGGAGTCAATGAGCAGTTCTTC.